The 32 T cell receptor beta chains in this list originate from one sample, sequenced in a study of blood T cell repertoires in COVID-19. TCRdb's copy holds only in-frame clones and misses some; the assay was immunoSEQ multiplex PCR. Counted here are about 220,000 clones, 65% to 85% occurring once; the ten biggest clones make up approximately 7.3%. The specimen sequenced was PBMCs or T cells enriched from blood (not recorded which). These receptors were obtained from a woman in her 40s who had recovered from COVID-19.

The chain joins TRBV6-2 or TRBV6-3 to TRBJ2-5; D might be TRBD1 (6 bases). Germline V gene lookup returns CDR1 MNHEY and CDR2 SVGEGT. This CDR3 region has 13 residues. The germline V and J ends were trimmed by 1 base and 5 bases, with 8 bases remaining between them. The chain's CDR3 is CASSYLRGETQYF. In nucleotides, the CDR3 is TGTGCCAGCAGTTACTTGAGGGGGGAGACCCAGTACTTC.

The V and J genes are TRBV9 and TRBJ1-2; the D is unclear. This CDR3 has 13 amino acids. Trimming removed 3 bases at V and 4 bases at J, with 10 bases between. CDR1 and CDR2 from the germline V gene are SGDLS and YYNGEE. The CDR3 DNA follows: TGTGCCAGCAGCGGGCAGGCCATCTATGGCTACACCTTC. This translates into CASSGQAIYGYTF.

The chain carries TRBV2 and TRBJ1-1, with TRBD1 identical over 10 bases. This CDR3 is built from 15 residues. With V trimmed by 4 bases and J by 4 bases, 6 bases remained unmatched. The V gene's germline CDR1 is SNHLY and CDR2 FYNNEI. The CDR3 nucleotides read TGTGCCAGCAGTGCCAGACAGGGGGCCCTCACTGAAGCTTTCTTT. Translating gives CASSARQGALTEAFF.

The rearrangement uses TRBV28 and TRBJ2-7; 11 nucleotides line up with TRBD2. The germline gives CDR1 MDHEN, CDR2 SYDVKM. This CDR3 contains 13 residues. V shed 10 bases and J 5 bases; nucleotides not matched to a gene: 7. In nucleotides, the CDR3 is TGTGCCAATCGGCTAGCGGGAGGAAACGAGCAGTACTTC. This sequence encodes CANRLAGGNEQYF. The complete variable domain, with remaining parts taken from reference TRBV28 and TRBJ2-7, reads DVKVTQSSRYLVKRTGEKVFLECVQDMDHENMFWYRQDPGLGLRLIYFSYDVKMKEKGDIPEGYSVSREKKERFSLILESASTNQTSMYLCANRLAGGNEQYFGPGTRLTVT.

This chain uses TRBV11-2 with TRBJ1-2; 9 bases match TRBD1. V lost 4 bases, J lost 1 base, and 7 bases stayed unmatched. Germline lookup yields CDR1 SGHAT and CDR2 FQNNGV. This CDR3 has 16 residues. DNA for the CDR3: TGTGCCAGCAGCTCCACAACAGGGGGCTTTAACTATGGCTACACCTTC. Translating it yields CASSSTTGGFNYGYTF.

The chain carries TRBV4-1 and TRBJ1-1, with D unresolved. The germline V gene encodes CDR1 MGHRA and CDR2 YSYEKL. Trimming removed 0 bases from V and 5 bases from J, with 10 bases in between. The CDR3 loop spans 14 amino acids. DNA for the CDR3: TGCGCCAGCAGCCAAGAACGGGGAAGGACTGAAGCTTTCTTT. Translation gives CASSQERGRTEAFF.

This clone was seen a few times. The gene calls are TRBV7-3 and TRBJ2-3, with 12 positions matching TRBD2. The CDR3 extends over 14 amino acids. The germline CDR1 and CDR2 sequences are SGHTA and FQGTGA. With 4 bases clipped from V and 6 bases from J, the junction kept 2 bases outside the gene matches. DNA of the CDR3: TGTGCCAGCAGCTCACTAGCGGGAGGTGATACGCAGTATTTT. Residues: CASSSLAGGDTQYF.

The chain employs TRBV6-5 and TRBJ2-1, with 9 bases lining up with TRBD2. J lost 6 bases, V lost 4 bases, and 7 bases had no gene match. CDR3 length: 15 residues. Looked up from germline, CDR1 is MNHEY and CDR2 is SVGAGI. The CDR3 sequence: CASSSIAGAGNEQFF. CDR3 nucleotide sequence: TGTGCCAGCAGTTCAATAGCGGGAGCGGGCAATGAGCAGTTCTTC.

The DNA of the CDR3 is TGTGCCAGCTCACCCCTAACTAGCGGGAGTGTTTACGAGCAGTACGTC. It codes for CASSPLTSGSVYEQYV. The chain has TRBV18 and TRBJ2-7; 11 bases are shared with TRBD2. Germline V gene data show CDR1 as KGHSH and CDR2 as LQKENI. J was trimmed by 4 bases and V by 3 bases; bases with no gene match: 8. The length of the CDR3 is 16 residues.

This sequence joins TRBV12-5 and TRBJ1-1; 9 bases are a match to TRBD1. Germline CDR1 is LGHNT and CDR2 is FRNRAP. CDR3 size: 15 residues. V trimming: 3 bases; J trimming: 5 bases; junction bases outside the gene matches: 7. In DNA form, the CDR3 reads TGTGCTAGTGGTTTCACCGGGACAGGGACAACTGAAGCTTTCTTT. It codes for CASGFTGTGTTEAFF.

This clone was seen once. Written as DNA, the CDR3 is TGTGCCAGCAGCTGGGAGGGACTAGCGGGCAATGAGCAGTTCTTC. This codes for CASSWEGLAGNEQFF. This rearrangement joins TRBV5-6 to TRBJ2-1; 12 nucleotides match TRBD2. Germline-derived CDR1 and CDR2 are SGHDT and YYEEEE. The CDR3 is made up of 15 amino acids. J lost 6 bases, V lost 3 bases, and 4 bases had no gene match.

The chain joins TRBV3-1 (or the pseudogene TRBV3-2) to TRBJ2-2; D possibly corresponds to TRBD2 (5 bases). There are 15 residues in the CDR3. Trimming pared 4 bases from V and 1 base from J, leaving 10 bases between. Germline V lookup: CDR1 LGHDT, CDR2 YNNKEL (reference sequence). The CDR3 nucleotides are TGTGCCAGCAGCCTCGGACTTCTGAACACCGGGGAGCTGTTTTTT. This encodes CASSLGLLNTGELFF.

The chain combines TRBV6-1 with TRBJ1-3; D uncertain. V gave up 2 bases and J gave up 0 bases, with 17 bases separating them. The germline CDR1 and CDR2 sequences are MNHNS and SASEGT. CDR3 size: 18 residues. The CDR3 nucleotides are TGTGCCAGCAGTGAACCAGCGAGCTTCACCGGCTCTGGAAACACCATATATTTT. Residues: CASSEPASFTGSGNTIYF.

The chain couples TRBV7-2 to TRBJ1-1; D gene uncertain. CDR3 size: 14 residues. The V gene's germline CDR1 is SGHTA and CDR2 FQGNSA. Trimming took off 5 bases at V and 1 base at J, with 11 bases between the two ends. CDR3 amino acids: CASSPGSQNTEAFF. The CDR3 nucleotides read TGTGCCAGCAGCCCTGGGAGTCAGAACACTGAAGCTTTCTTT.

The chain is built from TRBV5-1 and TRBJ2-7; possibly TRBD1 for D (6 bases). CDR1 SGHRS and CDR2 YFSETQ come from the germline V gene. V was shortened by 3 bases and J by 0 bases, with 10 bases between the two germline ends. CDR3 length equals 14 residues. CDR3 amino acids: CASSWDTSSYEQYF. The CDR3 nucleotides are TGCGCCAGCAGCTGGGACACGAGCTCCTACGAGCAGTACTTC.

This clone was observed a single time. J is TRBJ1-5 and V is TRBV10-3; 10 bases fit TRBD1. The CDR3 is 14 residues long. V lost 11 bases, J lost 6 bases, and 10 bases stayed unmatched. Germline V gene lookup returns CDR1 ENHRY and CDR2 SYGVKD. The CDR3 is CAFAGTGERQPQHF. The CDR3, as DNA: TGTGCCTTCGCCGGGACAGGGGAACGTCAGCCCCAGCATTTT.

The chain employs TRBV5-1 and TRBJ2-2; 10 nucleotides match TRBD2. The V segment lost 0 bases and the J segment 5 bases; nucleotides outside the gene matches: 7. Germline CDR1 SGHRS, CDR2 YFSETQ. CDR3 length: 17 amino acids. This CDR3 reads CASSLAMLAGVTGELFF. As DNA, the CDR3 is TGCGCCAGCAGCTTGGCAATGCTAGCGGGAGTGACCGGGGAGCTGTTTTTT.

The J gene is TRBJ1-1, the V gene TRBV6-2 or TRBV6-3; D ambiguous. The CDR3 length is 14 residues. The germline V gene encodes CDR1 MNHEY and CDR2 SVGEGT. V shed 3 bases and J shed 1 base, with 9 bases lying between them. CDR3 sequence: CASSYLPGNTEAFF. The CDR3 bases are TGTGCCAGCAGTTATCTTCCGGGGAACACTGAAGCTTTCTTT.

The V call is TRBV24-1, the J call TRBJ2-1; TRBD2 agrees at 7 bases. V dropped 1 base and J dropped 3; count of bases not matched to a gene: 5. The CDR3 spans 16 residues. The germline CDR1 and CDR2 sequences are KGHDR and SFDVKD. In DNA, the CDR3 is TGTGCCACCAGTGATTTCGGGGCGGGAGACTACAATGAGCAGTTCTTC. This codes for CATSDFGAGDYNEQFF.

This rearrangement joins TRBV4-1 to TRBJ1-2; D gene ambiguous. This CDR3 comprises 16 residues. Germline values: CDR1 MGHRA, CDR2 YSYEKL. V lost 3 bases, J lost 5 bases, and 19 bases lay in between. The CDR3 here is CASSQAGIEAGYGYTF. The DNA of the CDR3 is TGCGCCAGCAGCCAGGCAGGAATCGAGGCGGGGTATGGCTACACCTTC.

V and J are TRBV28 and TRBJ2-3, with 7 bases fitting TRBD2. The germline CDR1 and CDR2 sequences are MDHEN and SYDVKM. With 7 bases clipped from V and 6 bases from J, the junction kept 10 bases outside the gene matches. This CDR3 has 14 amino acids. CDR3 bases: TGTGCCAGCATCTCGGGGGGTAGTGCGGATACGCAGTATTTT. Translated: CASISGGSADTQYF.

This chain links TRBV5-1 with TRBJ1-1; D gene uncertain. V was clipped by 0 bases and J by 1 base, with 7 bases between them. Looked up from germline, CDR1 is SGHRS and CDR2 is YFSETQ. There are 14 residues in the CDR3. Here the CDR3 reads CASSLGAPNTEAFF. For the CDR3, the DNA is TGCGCCAGCAGCTTGGGGGCGCCGAACACTGAAGCTTTCTTT.

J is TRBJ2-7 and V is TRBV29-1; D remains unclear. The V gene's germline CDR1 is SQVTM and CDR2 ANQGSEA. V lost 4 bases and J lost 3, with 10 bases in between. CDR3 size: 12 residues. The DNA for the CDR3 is TGCAGCGTTGGTCCATACAGCTACGAGCAGTACTTC. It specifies CSVGPYSYEQYF.

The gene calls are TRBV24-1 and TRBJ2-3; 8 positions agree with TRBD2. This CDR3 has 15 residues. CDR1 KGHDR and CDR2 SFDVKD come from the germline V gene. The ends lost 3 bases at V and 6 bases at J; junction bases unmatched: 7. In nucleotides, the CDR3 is TGTGCCACCAGTGATCCCAAGACGGGGGGGGATACGCAGTATTTT. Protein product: CATSDPKTGGDTQYF.

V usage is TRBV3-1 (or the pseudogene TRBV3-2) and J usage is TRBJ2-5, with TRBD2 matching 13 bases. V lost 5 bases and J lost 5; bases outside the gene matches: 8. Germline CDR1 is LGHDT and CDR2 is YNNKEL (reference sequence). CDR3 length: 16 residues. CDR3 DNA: TGTGCCAGCAGCAATCGACTAGCGGGAGGCCTGGAGACCCAGTACTTC. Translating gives CASSNRLAGGLETQYF.

The CDR3 sequence is CASSQTREWLDEQFF. CDR3 in DNA: TGCGCCAGCAGCCAAACCCGGGAGTGGTTGGATGAGCAGTTCTTC. V usage is TRBV4-1 and J usage is TRBJ2-1, with a weak D call TRBD2 (6 bases). Looked up from germline, CDR1 is MGHRA and CDR2 is YSYEKL. This CDR3 comprises 15 residues. V was trimmed by 2 bases and J by 8 bases, leaving 16 bases between them.

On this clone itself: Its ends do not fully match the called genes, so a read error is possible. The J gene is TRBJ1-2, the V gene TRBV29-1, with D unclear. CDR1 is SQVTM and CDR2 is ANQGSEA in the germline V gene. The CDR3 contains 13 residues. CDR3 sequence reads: CSVESDSWNLRGF. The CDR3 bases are TGCAGCGTTGAAAGCGACTCTTGGAACCTGCGTGGCTTC.

CDR3 coding DNA: TGTGCCAGCAGTACCGAGCCTTGGGAGCAGTACTTC. Translation gives CASSTEPWEQYF. J is TRBJ2-7 and V is TRBV28, with unresolved D. The V gene lost 5 bases and the J gene lost 7 bases, with 12 bases spanning the gap. The CDR3 consists of 12 residues. Germline V lookup: CDR1 MDHEN, CDR2 SYDVKM.

CDR3 in amino acids: CASSPAGATWDEQYF. CDR3 nucleotide sequence: TGTGCCAGCAGCCCTGCTGGGGCGACGTGGGACGAGCAGTACTTC. The chain carries TRBV5-5 and TRBJ2-7; TRBD1 is a possible D gene (5 bases). V was clipped by 4 bases and J by 5 bases, with 19 bases between them. The V gene's germline CDR1 is SGHKS and CDR2 YYEKEE (reference sequence). The CDR3 runs to 15 residues.

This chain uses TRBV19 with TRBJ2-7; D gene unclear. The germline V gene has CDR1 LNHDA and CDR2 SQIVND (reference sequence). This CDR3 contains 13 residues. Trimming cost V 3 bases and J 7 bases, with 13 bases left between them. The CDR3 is CASSIGPSREQYV. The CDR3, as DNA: TGTGCCAGTAGTATCGGCCCCTCGAGGGAGCAGTACGTC.

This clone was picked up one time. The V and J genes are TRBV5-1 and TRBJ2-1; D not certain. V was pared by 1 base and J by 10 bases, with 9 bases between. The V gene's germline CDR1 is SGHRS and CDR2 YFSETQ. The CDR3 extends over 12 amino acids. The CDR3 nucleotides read TGCGCCAGCAGCTTGTCCCTAGGAGAGCAGTTCTTC. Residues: CASSLSLGEQFF.

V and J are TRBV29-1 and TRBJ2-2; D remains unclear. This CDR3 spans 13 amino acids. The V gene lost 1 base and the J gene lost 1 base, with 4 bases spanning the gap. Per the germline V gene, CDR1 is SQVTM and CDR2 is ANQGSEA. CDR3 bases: TGCAGCGTTGAAGGACAGAACACCGGGGAGCTGTTTTTT. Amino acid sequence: CSVEGQNTGELFF.